This entry lists 4 T cell receptor beta chains sequenced from one sample in a study of identical twins. TCRdb called the 5' RACE reads again in MiXCR, with one record for every CDR3 protein. The sample yields roughly 700,000 distinct CDR3 sequences, 8.6% seen once. The same specimen was also included in a second study, on yellow fever vaccine responses in identical twins.

Sequences were obtained from PBMCs. These TCRs come from a young woman in good health.

This clonotype was seen many times. The chain carries TRBV9 and TRBJ2-2; no reliable D call. Germline CDR1 SGDLS, CDR2 YYNGEE. The CDR3 contains 15 residues. Trimming shortened V by 0 bases and J by 0 bases, and 6 bases separated the two germline ends. The CDR3 is CASSVAISNTGELFF. The CDR3 DNA sequence: TGTGCCAGCAGCGTAGCAATATCGAACACCGGGGAGCTGTTTTTT. Looking up the rest from reference TRBV9 and TRBJ2-2 gives the full variable domain: DSGVTQTPKHLITATGQRVTLRCSPRSGDLSVYWYQQSLDQGLQFLIQYYNGEERAKGNILERFSAQQFPDLHSELNLSSLELGDSALYFCASSVAISNTGELFFGEGSRLTVL.

The rearrangement joins TRBV4-3 to TRBJ2-2; no clear D gene. Germline V gene sequence: CDR1 LGHNA, CDR2 YSLEER. Trimming shortened V by 1 base and J by 2 bases, and 5 bases separated the two germline ends. The CDR3 is made up of 14 amino acids. This chain's CDR3 is CASSQGHNTGELFF. The CDR3 DNA follows: TGCGCCAGCAGCCAAGGACACAACACCGGGGAGCTGTTTTTT.

This clonotype was found a few times. The rearrangement uses TRBV20-1 and TRBJ2-4; 10 bases are a match to TRBD2. The V gene end was trimmed by 3 bases and the J gene end by 0 bases; junction bases not matched to a gene: 5. CDR1 and CDR2 from the germline V gene are DFQATT and SNEGSKA (reference sequence). The CDR3 runs to 16 residues. This chain's CDR3 is CSASFSGRVAKNIQYF. In DNA, the CDR3 is TGCAGTGCTAGCTTCAGCGGGAGGGTAGCCAAAAACATTCAGTACTTC.

This clonotype was observed many times. V gene TRBV29-1 combines with J gene TRBJ1-1; no clear D. CDR1 SQVTM and CDR2 ANQGSEA come from the germline V gene. Trimming took 0 bases from V and 6 from J, leaving 8 bases between them. This CDR3 is built from 12 residues. CDR3 loop: CSVEEGKAEAFF. DNA of the CDR3: TGCAGCGTTGAAGAGGGTAAAGCTGAAGCTTTCTTT. The variable domain in full, completed from reference TRBV29-1 and TRBJ1-1, reads SAVISQKPSRDICQRGTSLTIQCQVDSQVTMMFWYRQQPGQSLTLIATANQGSEATYESGFVIDKFPISRPNLTFSTLTVSNMSPEDSSIYLCSVEEGKAEAFFGQGTRLTVV.